This TCR beta chain stems from a study of T-cell reconstitution after alpha-beta-depleted transplantation in children (dated by TCRdb to 2015 to 2016). Turning to the overall study: T-cell immune reconstitution after TCRalphabeta/CD19-depleted allogeneic hematopoietic cell transplantation in children was quantitatively tracked in the study by means of TCR repertoire profiling. Study-level results and caveats: Hyperexpanded clone frequencies declined over subsequent months; after one year, T-cell counts and TCRbeta diversity were mostly attributed to newly produced T cells. The apparently early alphabetaT-cell count recovery about two months after transplant was reportedly dependent on only several hundred rapidly expanded clones derived from non-depleted graft cells. The high TCRbeta diversity at day 60 in some patients was ascribed to recipient T cells and intrathymic progenitors that had survived conditioning.

The treatment or condition label for this specimen denotes: allogeneic hematopoietic cell transplantation with graft depleted of TCRalphabeta T cells and CD19 B cells. The transplant recipients were children given TCRalphabeta/CD19-depleted allogeneic hematopoietic cell grafts. This clonotype was seen a few times. Its antigen remains undetermined. There are no base qualities to consult, and no much larger clone falls within one base. Taken from the germline V gene (reference sequence), the CDR1 and CDR2 loops are DFQATT and SNEGSKA. V is trimmed back by 4 bases and J by 10 bases, and the junction contains 10 bases that no gene match accounts for. The CDR3 starts with the cysteine, ends with the phenylalanine, and has 13 residues. The sequence is cut down to CDR3 DNA, 39 bases in frame from base 1. Library preparation used PCR. Sequenced on an Illumina HiSeq 2500. Molecular barcoding was employed in the preparation of TCR libraries, with unique molecular identifiers being used to normalize TCRbeta repertoire quantification. The public reads were run again by TCRdb, first through fastp at Q25 and then through MiXCR, and only productive beta chains were kept. Under each unique CDR3 protein, matching rows form one entry showing the most common genes and DNA. For this sample there are about 1,000,000 distinct CDR3 sequences; 25% to 35% appear just once. About 28% of the sample goes to the ten largest clones.

The clonotype originates from a boy less than two years old who had a stem cell transplant for SCID, so the T cells may come from the graft donor. The chain uses TRBV20-1 and TRBJ2-1, and TRBD2 aligns with 7 junction nucleotides. The source was PBMCs, mostly from graft donor cells, collected 360 days after TCRalphabeta/CD19-depleted stem cell transplant. CDR3 sequence: CSANDRGVGEQFF. The sequenced DNA: TGCAGTGCTAATGACCGGGGGGTCGGCGAGCAGTTCTTC.